This entry lists 4 T cell receptor beta chains sequenced from one sample in a study of blood T cell repertoires in COVID-19. The protocol was immunoSEQ multiplex PCR, while the TCRdb copy is restricted to in-frame clones and leaves out a portion. Here the sample spans some 200,000 clones, about 87% being singletons. The sequenced sample consisted of peripheral blood. The receptors shown here come from a man in his 70s with acute or convalescent COVID-19.

V and J are TRBV2 and TRBJ1-5, with TRBD1 as a possible D gene (5 bases). Germline CDR1 is SNHLY and CDR2 is FYNNEI. The CDR3 runs to 15 residues. Between the trimmed V and J ends, which lost 5 bases and 5 bases, there was a span of 16 bases. The CDR3 DNA sequence: TGTGCCAGCAGTCTGGACGGTCGCAGGGATCAGCCCCAGCATTTT. Translating gives CASSLDGRRDQPQHF.

The V and J genes are TRBV3-1 (or the pseudogene TRBV3-2) and TRBJ1-6; 7 bases line up with TRBD1. After removal of 0 bases from V and 9 bases from J, the junction contained 2 bases not matched to a gene. Germline CDR1 LGHDT, CDR2 YNNKEL (reference sequence). This CDR3 spans 14 amino acids. The CDR3 bases are TGTGCCAGCAGCCAAGAAGGGGGCGGTTCACCCCTCCACTTT. Its protein product is CASSQEGGGSPLHF.

V and J are TRBV20-1 and TRBJ2-3, with TRBD1 matching 9 bases. Germline V gene data show CDR1 as DFQATT and CDR2 as SNEGSKA (reference sequence). Losses at the gene ends were 3 bases for V and 4 bases for J; bases not matched to a gene: 5. The CDR3 contains 14 residues. The CDR3, as DNA: TGCAGTGCTAGTTGGACAGGGGCGTCAGATACGCAGTATTTT. It encodes CSASWTGASDTQYF.

The CDR3 sequence is CASSPYLLATEAFF. DNA of the CDR3: TGTGCCAGCAGCCCCTACCTTTTAGCCACTGAAGCTTTCTTT. This chain connects TRBV7-2 to TRBJ1-1; D ambiguous. The CDR3 extends over 14 amino acids. V lost 5 bases and J 4 bases, leaving 14 bases between the germline ends. Germline values: CDR1 SGHTA, CDR2 FQGNSA.